Below are 24 T cell receptor beta chains sequenced from a single sample in a study of shared clonotypes between healthy human individuals. CD45RO negativity and positive selection for CCR7 defined naive CD8 cells, a population that excluded terminally differentiated effector memory CD45RA+ cells. Data came from immunoSEQ multiplex PCR; TCRdb stores just in-frame clones and leaves some out. The sample holds about 1,900,000 clones, around 96% seen once. Sequencing was performed on naive CD8+ T cells sorted from blood. All receptors come from a man aged 18 to 29 in good health.

The V gene is TRBV6-6, the J gene TRBJ1-4; TRBD1 agrees at 8 bases. Looked up from germline, CDR1 is MNHNY and CDR2 is SVGAGI (reference sequence). Germline trimming cut 7 bases from V and 6 bases from J; bases unmatched to any gene: 10. This CDR3 has 15 residues. CDR3 region: CASNEMDREDEKLFF. CDR3 in DNA: TGTGCCAGCAACGAGATGGACAGGGAAGATGAAAAACTGTTTTTT.

The CDR3 DNA reads as TGTGCCAGCAGCCCTTGGACAGGGGGCGGGTACGAGCAGTACTTC. It yields the protein CASSPWTGGGYEQYF. The rearrangement joins TRBV9 to TRBJ2-7, with 11 bases aligning to TRBD1. The CDR3 runs to 15 residues. V shed 4 bases and J 4 bases; nucleotides not matched to a gene: 7. The germline V gene encodes CDR1 SGDLS and CDR2 YYNGEE.

The chain couples TRBV7-8 to TRBJ2-3; 8 bases align to TRBD2. V lost 0 bases and J lost 4; bases outside the gene matches: 6. Germline CDR1 is SGHVS and CDR2 is FQNEAQ. CDR3 size: 16 residues. CDR3 region: CASSLALAGIPDTQYF. CDR3 nucleotide sequence: TGTGCCAGCAGCTTAGCGTTAGCGGGAATACCAGATACGCAGTATTTT.

In the case of this clone: Germline is not matched at one junction end, which may reflect a read error. This chain links TRBV7-9 with TRBJ1-2; D may be TRBD1 (5 bases). The germline V gene has CDR1 SEHNR and CDR2 FQNEAQ (reference sequence). This CDR3 is built from 13 residues. CDR3 amino acids: CASSPSGGGSPFF. The CDR3 DNA is TGTGCCAGCAGCCCCAGTGGGGGTGGCAGCCCGTTCTTC.

This clone appeared once. This chain joins TRBV4-3 and TRBJ2-3; 12 nucleotides agree with TRBD2. J lost 5 bases, V lost 0 bases, and 9 bases had no gene match. The CDR3 extends over 18 amino acids. Germline V CDR1 and CDR2: LGHNA, YSLEER. The CDR3 sequence: CASSQDVGTSGFKDTQYF. Written as DNA, the CDR3 is TGCGCCAGCAGCCAAGACGTTGGGACTAGCGGGTTTAAAGATACGCAGTATTTT.

The V and J genes are TRBV28 and TRBJ2-1; TRBD2 matches at 14 bases. Germline values: CDR1 MDHEN, CDR2 SYDVKM. The CDR3 extends over 16 amino acids. Unmatched junction bases numbered 7, after V lost 4 bases and J lost 8 bases. The CDR3, as DNA: TGTGCCAGCAGTTCTCAGACTAGCGGGGGGGACGATGAGCAGTTCTTC. This translates into CASSSQTSGGDDEQFF.

Worth noting for this clone: The same CDR3 also results from other DNA sequences found in this sample. The V call is TRBV7-9, the J call TRBJ2-3; D is unresolved. The germline CDR1 and CDR2 sequences are SEHNR and FQNEAQ (reference sequence). This CDR3 contains 12 residues. Trimming stripped 2 bases from V and 4 bases from J, with 4 bases between. The CDR3 is CASSLSADTQYF. The CDR3 DNA sequence: TGTGCCAGCAGCTTAAGCGCAGATACGCAGTATTTT.

This chain connects TRBV4-1 to TRBJ2-2, with unresolved D. The germline gives CDR1 MGHRA, CDR2 YSYEKL. The CDR3 is 13 residues long. V was cut by 1 base and J by 5 bases, with 5 bases left in between. The CDR3 DNA reads TGCGCCAGCAGCCAAGTAAGAACCGGGGAGCTGTTTTTT. Translation gives CASSQVRTGELFF.

This chain uses TRBV7-6 with TRBJ2-7, with 10 nucleotides matching TRBD1. The CDR3 loop spans 14 amino acids. Germline assignment: CDR1 SGHVS and CDR2 FNYEAQ. V trimming: 5 bases; J trimming: 4 bases; junction bases outside the gene matches: 5. The CDR3 nucleotides are TGTGCCAGCAGCCACGGGACAGGGGTGTACGAGCAGTACTTC. It encodes CASSHGTGVYEQYF.

The V gene is TRBV11-2, the J gene TRBJ2-2; D is uncertain. Germline V lookup: CDR1 SGHAT, CDR2 FQNNGV. Trimming cost V 5 bases and J 4 bases, with 17 bases left between them. This CDR3 spans 16 amino acids. The CDR3 DNA is TGTGCCAGCAGCCCTCCCCCGATGGGGATCACCGGGGAGCTGTTTTTT. Translation gives CASSPPPMGITGELFF.

The chain employs TRBV10-2 and TRBJ2-7; a weak D match, TRBD2 (5 bases). The CDR3 length is 14 residues. The V end was cut by 0 bases, the J end by 6 bases, with 12 bases between. The germline CDR1 and CDR2 sequences are WSHSY and SAAADI. CDR3 in amino acids: CASSESTTEGEQYF. The CDR3, as DNA: TGCGCCAGCAGTGAGTCGACTACAGAGGGCGAGCAGTACTTC.

This rearrangement joins TRBV5-1 to TRBJ1-2; unclear D gene. Trimming stripped 0 bases from V and 4 bases from J, with 13 bases between. Germline V CDR1 and CDR2: SGHRS, YFSETQ. CDR3 size: 15 residues. CDR3 sequence (DNA): TGCGCCAGCAGCTTGGAGCCTGTTGGTGGCTATGGCTACACCTTC. Its translation: CASSLEPVGGYGYTF.

CDR3 sequence: CASSEAPEGTEAFF. The CDR3 DNA reads TGCGCCAGCAGTGAGGCCCCTGAGGGCACTGAAGCTTTCTTT. V and J are TRBV10-2 and TRBJ1-1; D call uncertain. Trimming stripped 2 bases from V and 4 bases from J, with 11 bases between. This CDR3 is built from 14 residues. Germline V gene sequence: CDR1 WSHSY, CDR2 SAAADI.

Of note for this clone: The identical CDR3 is also encoded by other nucleotide sequences in the sample. The chain employs TRBV4-3 and TRBJ2-7; weak D call: TRBD1 (5 bases). The CDR3 runs 15 residues. The V end lost 0 bases, the J end lost 1 base, and 10 bases lay between the germline ends. CDR1 and CDR2 from the germline V gene are LGHNA and YSLEER. CDR3 nucleotide sequence: TGCGCCAGCAGCCAAGATCGGCAGGGATCCTACGAGCAGTACTTC. This codes for CASSQDRQGSYEQYF.

This chain's CDR3 is CASSYLRQDYTDTQYF. DNA of the CDR3: TGTGCCAGCAGTTACTTACGACAGGATTACACAGATACGCAGTATTTT. This rearrangement joins TRBV6-5 to TRBJ2-3; perhaps TRBD1 as D (6 bases). The CDR3 consists of 16 residues. The V gene lost 1 base and the J gene lost 2 bases, with 13 bases spanning the gap. Per germline, CDR1 MNHEY and CDR2 SVGAGI.

The chain uses TRBV6-1 and TRBJ2-7; D gene unclear. The germline V gene has CDR1 MNHNS and CDR2 SASEGT. Trimming took 6 bases from V and 1 from J, leaving 13 bases between them. This CDR3 has 14 residues. The CDR3 DNA follows: TGTGCCAGCAGCCTCCGACGGGCTTCCTACGAGCAGTACTTC. Its translation: CASSLRRASYEQYF.

The chain has TRBV9 and TRBJ2-3, with D unclear. The V and J ends lost 0 bases and 2 bases respectively, with 10 bases between them. The CDR3 contains 15 residues. Germline CDR1 SGDLS, CDR2 YYNGEE. CDR3 DNA: TGTGCCAGCAGCGTAGTTGGTGTTCCCACAGATACGCAGTATTTT. This codes for CASSVVGVPTDTQYF.

This chain links TRBV9 with TRBJ2-7; TRBD2 aligns across 12 bases. V shed 1 base, J shed 5 bases, and the junction held 7 bases outside the gene matches. Germline V CDR1 and CDR2: SGDLS, YYNGEE. This CDR3 is built from 16 residues. The DNA for the CDR3 is TGTGCCAGCAGCGTAAGTTTGACTAGCGGGAGCCACGAGCAGTACTTC. Translation gives CASSVSLTSGSHEQYF.

The chain combines TRBV6-5 with TRBJ1-3; tentatively, D is TRBD1 (6 bases). Germline V CDR1 and CDR2: MNHEY, SVGAGI. Trimming cost V 8 bases and J 1 base, with 9 bases left between them. The CDR3 is 13 residues long. CDR3 sequence: CASVDSSGNTIYF. The DNA of the CDR3 is TGTGCCAGCGTGGACAGTTCTGGAAACACCATATATTTT.

The V and J genes are TRBV2 and TRBJ2-7; D is unresolved. Germline CDR1 reads SNHLY; CDR2 reads FYNNEI. V dropped 7 bases and J dropped 2 bases, with 9 bases sitting between them. The CDR3 length is 12 residues. CDR3 loop: CASKIFPYEQYF. The CDR3 nucleotides read TGTGCCAGCAAGATATTTCCCTACGAGCAGTACTTC.

CDR3 protein: CASSLEGQGDYGYTF. In DNA, the CDR3 is TGTGCCAGCAGCTTGGAAGGACAGGGGGACTATGGCTACACCTTC. The chain joins TRBV5-5 to TRBJ1-2, with TRBD1 matching over 10 bases. V shed 0 bases and J 3 bases; nucleotides not matched to a gene: 2. The CDR3 has 15 amino acids. CDR1 is SGHKS and CDR2 is YYEKEE in the germline V gene (reference sequence). Full variable domain (missing parts from reference TRBV5-5 and TRBJ1-2): DAGVTQSPTHLIKTRGQQVTLRCSPISGHKSVSWYQQVLGQGPQFIFQYYEKEERGRGNFPDRFSARQFPNYSSELNVNALLLGDSALYLCASSLEGQGDYGYTFGSGTRLTVV.

J is TRBJ1-6 and V is TRBV4-1, with 7 nucleotides matching TRBD1. With 0 bases clipped from V and 10 bases from J, the junction kept 12 bases outside the gene matches. CDR1 is MGHRA, CDR2 YSYEKL, per germline. CDR3 length: 17 residues. The CDR3 DNA reads TGCGCCAGCAGCCAAGATCTTTCAGACAGGGTATACTCACCCCTCCACTTT. Encoded protein: CASSQDLSDRVYSPLHF.

This chain uses TRBV5-4 with TRBJ2-7; TRBD2 is a possible D gene (5 bases). This CDR3 has 14 residues. The V gene's germline CDR1 is SGHNT and CDR2 YYREEE (reference sequence). V was shortened by 1 base and J by 2 bases, with 10 bases between the two germline ends. CDR3 nucleotides: TGTGCCAGCAGCTTGTTTGAGGGCCCCTACGAGCAGTACTTC. Encoded protein: CASSLFEGPYEQYF.

The chain has TRBV30 and TRBJ1-2; a weak D match, TRBD1 (5 bases). The CDR3 contains 18 residues. Trimming cost V 0 bases and J 6 bases, with 26 bases left between them. Germline V gives CDR1 GTSNPN, CDR2 SVGIG (reference sequence). CDR3 loop: CAWSVRFLQGATRDGYTF. DNA for the CDR3: TGTGCCTGGAGTGTAAGGTTTTTGCAGGGTGCAACTAGAGATGGCTACACCTTC. Using reference TRBV30 and TRBJ1-2 for the parts outside the CDR3, the full variable domain is SQTIHQWPATLVQPVGSPLSLECTVEGTSNPNLYWYRQAAGRGLQLLFYSVGIGQISSEVPQNLSASRPQDRQFILSSKKLLLSDSGFYLCAWSVRFLQGATRDGYTFGSGTRLTVV.